A single sample gave rise to the 4 T cell receptor beta chains below, sequenced in a study of regulatory T cells in long-lasting Graves disease. Relying on iRepertoire HTBI primers and Arm-PCR of CDR3 regions, the team built TCR beta libraries. TCRdb re-called the multiplex PCR reads through MiXCR, storing one row per CDR3 protein. The sample has some 470,000 distinct CDR3 sequences; under 25% are singletons. Time point noted: persistent/refractory GD, antithyroid drugs over 5 years with positive TRAb. TCR sequences were obtained from RNA taken from PBMCs. Here the sequenced sample was peripheral blood mononuclear cells (PBMCs), taken when the disease was refractory, from a patient treated with antithyroid drugs. Receptors were obtained from a female donor with Graves disease.

This clonotype was counted at least ten times. The rearrangement joins TRBV28 to TRBJ2-5, with D tentatively TRBD1 (6 bases). Germline V gene sequence: CDR1 MDHEN, CDR2 SYDVKM. The CDR3 runs to 14 residues. V lost 3 bases and J 7 bases, leaving 15 bases between the germline ends. The CDR3: CASSLGDIRSTQYF. CDR3 DNA: TGTGCCAGCAGTTTGGGGGACATTCGATCGACCCAGTACTTC. The variable domain in full, completed from reference TRBV28 and TRBJ2-5, reads DVKVTQSSRYLVKRTGEKVFLECVQDMDHENMFWYRQDPGLGLRLIYFSYDVKMKEKGDIPEGYSVSREKKERFSLILESASTNQTSMYLCASSLGDIRSTQYFGPGTRLLVL.

This sequence joins TRBV6-1 and TRBJ2-7, with 7 bases identical to TRBD1. The CDR3 spans 13 residues. Per germline, CDR1 MNHNS and CDR2 SASEGT. Unmatched junction bases numbered 6, after V lost 7 bases and J lost 3 bases. The chain's CDR3 is CASNHRGNYEQYF. CDR3 sequence (DNA): TGTGCCAGCAACCACAGGGGAAACTACGAGCAGTACTTC.

This clonotype was observed a few times. This rearrangement joins TRBV4-3 to TRBJ1-4, with 9 bases that match TRBD1. Germline V lookup: CDR1 LGHNA, CDR2 YSLEER. The CDR3 consists of 19 residues. Trimming cost V 0 bases and J 2 bases; bases outside gene matches: 10. For the CDR3, the DNA is TGCGCCAGCAGCCAAGAAGTAGGACAGGGGCTAGGTACTAATGAAAAACTGTTTTTT. It encodes CASSQEVGQGLGTNEKLFF.

This sequence joins TRBV28 and TRBJ2-3; D is uncertain. The CDR3 spans 13 residues. Trimming removed 5 bases from V and 1 base from J, with 7 bases in between. CDR1 and CDR2 from the germline V gene are MDHEN and SYDVKM. CDR3 coding DNA: TGTGCCAGCAGTCGAGACCGCACAGATACGCAGTATTTT. Protein: CASSRDRTDTQYF.